Included here is one T cell receptor (beta chain) sequence, with context. This clonotype was observed at least ten times. What this receptor recognizes is not known. Since a much larger clone is just one base distant, this may be a read error. The source of the sample is a study of naive and memory T cell subsets (dated by TCRdb to about 2017). For the wider study: The study applied an open-source, UMI-based TCR alpha and beta sequencing pipeline to sorted naive and memory peripheral blood T cell subsets. Complete agreement was observed between the functional CMV T cell responses and the IgG serology results. RNA was DNase-treated and reverse transcribed with TCR constant-region primers, mostly using SuperScript III. Broad study findings and their caveats: Once error correction was done, more than 90% of naive TCR sequences showed up just once, which made the naive abundance distributions much steeper than those of the memory subsets. A power law was followed by TCR abundance, with an exponent that differed between naive and memory subsets but was consistent across the three individuals. Clonotypes were defined as single alpha or beta chain sequences, not paired alpha/beta receptors. The repertoire findings for the naive and memory subsets could not be validated against a ground truth because none was available. Gini index rose and Shannon and inverse Simpson diversity fell from naive through CM, EM and EMRA in both CD4 and CD8 cells. RNA-based TCR counts may be affected by expression changes linked to T cell activation and differentiation.

From the cysteine through the phenylalanine, the CDR3 covers 12 amino acids. The DNA shown is the 36-base CDR3, in frame from base 1. Deletion took 2 bases off V and 6 bases off J, with a span of 8 bases between the germline ends. The CDR1 and CDR2 encoded by the germline V gene (reference sequence) are DFQATT and SNEGSKA. From the second PCR step onward, the TCR alpha chain libraries and the TCR beta chain libraries were amplified separately. To determine each donor's CMV status, fresh PBMCs were stimulated overnight with CMV viral lysate, and IFNgamma production from CD4+ T cells was then assessed. CD4 T cells were positively selected using Miltenyi beads, after which CD8 T cells were positively selected from the CD4-negative fraction. After staining for CD3, CD4, CD8, CD45RA, CD27 and a live/dead dye, cells were sorted on a BD Aria II into four subsets based on CD45RA and CD27. A few healthy volunteers provided blood, and each donor's sample was split into CD4 and CD8 T cells and then further divided into four differentiation subsets. Approximately 110 ml of peripheral blood was taken from each donor, and PBMC were separated by density-gradient centrifugation on Ficoll-Paque PLUS. After sorting, cells were lysed in RLT buffer, RNA was extracted using a Qiagen RNeasy kit, and the extracted RNA was stored at -80 degrees C.

Library preparation was by UMI-ligation and nested PCR. The beta constant-region primer consisted of an equimolar mixture of two oligonucleotides that together covered TRBC1 and TRBC2. Four rounds of PCR, combining the SP2 primer with nested alpha and beta constant-region primers, were used to amplify the ligated cDNA. A single-stranded oligonucleotide bearing the SP2 primer plus a 12-nucleotide UMI was ligated onto the 3' end of the cDNA by T4 RNA ligase 1. The ligation reaction was incubated at 16°C for roughly 19-24 hours. PCR2 was typically performed as a SYBR Green qPCR and was stopped at a predetermined threshold so that over-amplification was prevented. Agencourt AMPure XP magnetic beads were used for all purifications after the first. Libraries were quantified by Qubit and checked on a TapeStation, where a main peak was expected near 650 bp. Pooled libraries were sequenced on an Illumina MiSeq using v2 2x251 paired-end kits, and typically about 0.95-2.3 million reads were obtained per sample. Each sample's library went into the pool at roughly 4 nM, and about 5-7.5% PhiX was added to help with cluster recognition. The published analysis was carried out like this. Using tag matching that tolerated one base-pair mismatch, Decombinator assigned V and J genes to FASTQ reads that had been processed by Demultiplexor. By using UMIs, Collapsinator corrected both sequencing errors and the frequency errors caused by PCR heterogeneity. TCRs were translated and CDR3s were extracted from the conserved cysteine to the FGXG phenylalanine by CDR3Translator, with non-productive sequences being flagged. Repertoires were subsampled to equal numbers of UMI-defined TCRs before Gini, Shannon entropy and inverse Simpson indices were calculated. Within the linear range, a power law was fitted by maximum likelihood to the distributions of clonotype abundance. For one naive CD8 sample, the pipeline and MIGEC produced similar UMI counts, unique TCR numbers and clonal distributions. A set of approximately 6,800 CMV-associated CDR3 sequences, compiled from VDJdb and a published dataset, was used to search the repertoires. Starting from the raw public reads, TCRdb applied fastp trimming at Q25, assembled clones with MiXCR and retained in-frame beta chains. CDR3 protein sequences are deduplicated, and each keeps its most common genes and DNA. These V and J calls derive from TCRdb rather than the authors' analysis. For this sample there are around 18,000 distinct CDR3 sequences; approximately 8.6% appear just once. Of the sample, 20% to 25% is held by the ten largest clones.

The rearranged segments are TRBV20-1 and TRBJ2-4, with no confidently assigned D gene. Specimen: central memory CD8+ T cells from blood. In the paper's terms, the cell subset or site label means: central memory, CD45RA- CD27+. The clonotype comes from a human donor in good health. The CDR3 region has the sequence CSARPSLNIQYF. In nucleotides, the sequence is TGCAGTGCTAGACCCAGTTTAAACATTCAGTACTTC.